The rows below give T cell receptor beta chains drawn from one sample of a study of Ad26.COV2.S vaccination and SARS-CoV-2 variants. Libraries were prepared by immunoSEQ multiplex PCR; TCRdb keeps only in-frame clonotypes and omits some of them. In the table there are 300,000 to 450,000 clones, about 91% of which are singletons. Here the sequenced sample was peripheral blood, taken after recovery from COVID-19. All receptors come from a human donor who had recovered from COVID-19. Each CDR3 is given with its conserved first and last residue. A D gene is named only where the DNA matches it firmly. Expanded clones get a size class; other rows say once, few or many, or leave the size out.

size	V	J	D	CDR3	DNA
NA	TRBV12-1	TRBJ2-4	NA	CASSLVLPLGGIQYF	TGTGCCAGCAGCTTAGTCCTTCCACTAGGCGGCATTCAGTACTTC
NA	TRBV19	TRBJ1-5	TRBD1	CASADRDRGSYSNQPQHF	TGTGCCAGTGCCGACCGGGACAGGGGTTCCTATAGCAATCAGCCCCAGCATTTT
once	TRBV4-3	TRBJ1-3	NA	CASSQDPGLVYGNTIYF	TGCGCCAGCAGCCAAGACCCGGGCCTCGTGTATGGAAACACCATATATTTT
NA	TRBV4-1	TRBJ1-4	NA	CASSQAPNNEKLFF	TGCGCCAGCAGCCAAGCCCCTAATAATGAAAAACTGTTTTTT
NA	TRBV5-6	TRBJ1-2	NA	CASSNTGGNYGYTF	TGTGCCAGCAGCAATACAGGCGGGAACTATGGCTACACCTTC
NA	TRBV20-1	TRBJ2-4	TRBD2	CSASASSGGKNIQYF	TGCAGTGCTAGTGCGTCTAGCGGGGGTAAAAACATTCAGTACTTC
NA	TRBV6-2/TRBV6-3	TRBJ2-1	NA	CASSYFTSNEQFF	TGTGCCAGCAGTTACTTCACCTCCAATGAGCAGTTCTTC
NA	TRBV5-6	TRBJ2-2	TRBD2	CASSLYFSGGAGELFF	TGTGCCAGCAGCTTGTATTTCAGCGGGGGTGCCGGGGAGCTGTTTTTT
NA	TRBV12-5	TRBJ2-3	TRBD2	CASGLVRGTSGADTQYF	TGTGCTAGTGGTTTGGTACGTGGGACTAGCGGAGCAGATACGCAGTATTTT
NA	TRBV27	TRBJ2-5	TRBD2	CASSRTGLAGVQETQYF	TGTGCCAGCAGTAGAACGGGACTAGCGGGCGTACAAGAGACCCAGTACTTC
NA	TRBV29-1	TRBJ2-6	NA	CSVVGSGANVLTF	TGCAGCGTTGTCGGCTCTGGGGCCAACGTCCTGACTTTC
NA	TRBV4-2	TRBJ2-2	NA	CASSQEGGGRELFF	TGTGCCAGCAGCCAAGAAGGAGGGGGCCGGGAGCTGTTTTTT
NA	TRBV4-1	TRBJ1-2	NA	CASSQANRNYGYTF	TGCGCCAGCAGCCAGGCGAATCGCAACTATGGCTACACCTTC
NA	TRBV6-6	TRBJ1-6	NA	CASTHLGNNSPLHF	TGTGCCAGCACTCACTTAGGAAATAATTCACCCCTCCACTTT
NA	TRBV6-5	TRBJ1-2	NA	CASSTRDGINYGYTF	TGTGCCAGCAGTACCCGAGATGGGATAAACTATGGCTACACCTTC
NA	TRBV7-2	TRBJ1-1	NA	CASSLGRVNTEAFF	TGTGCCAGCAGCTTAGGACGGGTGAACACTGAAGCTTTCTTT
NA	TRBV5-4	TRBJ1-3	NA	CASKNRDRPLVIYF	TGTGCCAGCAAAAACCGGGACCGACCCTTAGTGATATATTTT
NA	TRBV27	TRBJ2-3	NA	CASGGRPDTQYF	TGTGCCAGCGGGGGGCGTCCGGATACGCAGTATTTT
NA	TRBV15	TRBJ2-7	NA	CATSRRGAYEQYF	TGTGCCACCAGCCGTCGAGGGGCTTACGAGCAGTACTTC
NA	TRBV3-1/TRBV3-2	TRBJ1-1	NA	CASSQGGSWASEAFF	TGTGCCAGCAGCCAAGGAGGATCCTGGGCTTCCGAAGCTTTCTTT
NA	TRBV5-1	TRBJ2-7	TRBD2	CASSLGTSGDEQYF	TGCGCCAGCAGCTTAGGAACTAGCGGGGACGAGCAGTACTTC
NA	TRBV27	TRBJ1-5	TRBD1	CASSLTGGTGWPQHF	TGTGCCAGCAGTTTGACAGGGGGGACCGGTTGGCCCCAGCATTTT
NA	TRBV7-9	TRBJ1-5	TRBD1	CASSQQGNSHQPQHF	TGTGCCAGCAGCCAACAGGGGAATTCTCATCAGCCCCAGCATTTT
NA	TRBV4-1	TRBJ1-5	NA	CASSQDWGGDNQPQHF	TGCGCCAGCAGCCAAGATTGGGGGGGCGACAATCAGCCCCAGCATTTT
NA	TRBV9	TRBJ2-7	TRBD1	CASSVGGTGTYEQYF	TGTGCCAGCAGCGTAGGGGGGACAGGGACCTACGAGCAGTACTTC
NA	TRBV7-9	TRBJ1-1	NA	CASSLGVYTEAFF	TGTGCCAGCAGCTTAGGGGTTTACACTGAAGCTTTCTTT
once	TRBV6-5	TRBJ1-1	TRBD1	CASSYSGTGVYEAFF	TGTGCCAGCAGTTACTCGGGGACAGGGGTGTATGAAGCTTTCTTT
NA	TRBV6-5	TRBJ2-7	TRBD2	CASSLLGLAGYEQYF	TGTGCCAGCAGTTTACTTGGGCTAGCGGGTTACGAGCAGTACTTC
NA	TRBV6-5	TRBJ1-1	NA	CASSRTEKHEAFF	TGTGCCAGCAGTAGGACAGAAAAGCATGAAGCTTTCTTT
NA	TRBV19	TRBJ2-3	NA	CASSIDGGADTQYF	TGTGCCAGTAGTATAGACGGGGGCGCAGATACGCAGTATTTT
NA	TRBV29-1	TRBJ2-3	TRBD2	CSVEGTSGELGDF	TGCAGCGTTGAAGGGACTAGCGGGGAGTTGGGGGATTTT
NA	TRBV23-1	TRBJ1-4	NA	CASSQLKRDGNEKLFF	TGCGCCAGCAGTCAACTAAAACGGGACGGTAATGAAAAACTGTTTTTT
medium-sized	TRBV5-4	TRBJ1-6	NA	CASSLGRAKNSPLHF	TGTGCCAGCAGCTTAGGCAGGGCAAAGAATTCACCCCTCCACTTT
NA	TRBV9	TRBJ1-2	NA	CASGGMAYGYTF	TGTGCCAGCGGGGGGATGGCCTATGGCTACACCTTC
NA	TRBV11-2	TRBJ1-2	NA	CASSLAAGQVGGYTF	TGTGCCAGCAGCTTAGCGGCGGGTCAGGTCGGTGGCTACACCTTC
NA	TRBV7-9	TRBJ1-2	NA	CASRQQDNYGYTF	TGTGCCAGCAGACAACAGGACAACTATGGCTACACCTTC
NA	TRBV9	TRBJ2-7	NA	CASSRGTGEKYF	TGTGCCAGCAGCCGGGGGACCGGCGAGAAGTACTTC
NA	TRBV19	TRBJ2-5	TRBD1	CASRDRGRGETQYF	TGTGCCAGTAGAGACAGGGGACGAGGGGAGACCCAGTACTTC
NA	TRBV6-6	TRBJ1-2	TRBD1	CASSYIRTGLDGYTF	TGTGCCAGCAGTTACATTCGGACAGGGTTGGATGGCTACACCTTC
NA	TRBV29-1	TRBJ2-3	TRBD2	CSMRRLALSDTQYF	TGCAGCATGAGACGACTAGCGCTATCAGATACGCAGTATTTT